Presented here are 16 T cell receptor beta chains from one specimen sequenced in a study of blood T cell repertoires in COVID-19. Sequencing used immunoSEQ multiplex PCR; TCRdb keeps in-frame clones, though not all of them. The profile covers about 120,000 clones, with more than 85% appearing a single time and 19% taken by the ten largest. Sequencing input: peripheral blood. Every receptor here comes from a human donor with acute or convalescent COVID-19. The donor label of this sample is uncertain.

This rearrangement joins TRBV19 to TRBJ1-1; tentatively, D is TRBD1 (6 bases). The CDR3 is 15 amino acids. Between the trimmed V and J ends, which lost 3 bases and 1 base, there was a span of 12 bases. CDR1 is LNHDA and CDR2 is SQIVND in the germline V gene (reference sequence). CDR3 bases: TGTGCCAGTAGTATGGGAACAGGGTGGAACACTGAAGCTTTCTTT. As protein: CASSMGTGWNTEAFF.

The rearrangement joins TRBV15 to TRBJ2-2, with a possible D match to TRBD1 (7 bases). CDR1 LNHNV and CDR2 YYDKDF come from the germline V gene (reference sequence). V lost 0 bases and J lost 4, with 12 bases in between. The CDR3 extends over 16 amino acids. CDR3 bases: TGTGCCACCAGCAGAGATAGGCAGGGGGGCACCGGGGAGCTGTTTTTT. It encodes CATSRDRQGGTGELFF.

The genes are TRBV4-2 and TRBJ1-2; D remains ambiguous. The ends were cut back, 0 bases at V and 0 bases at J, with 8 bases in the middle. CDR3 length: 15 amino acids. Germline assignment: CDR1 LGHNA and CDR2 YNFKEQ. In DNA, the CDR3 is TGTGCCAGCAGCCAAGATGGAACAGCTAACTATGGCTACACCTTC. Amino acids: CASSQDGTANYGYTF.

The genes are TRBV30 and TRBJ2-2; 10 bases match TRBD2. Germline V gene lookup returns CDR1 GTSNPN and CDR2 SVGIG (reference sequence). This CDR3 has 15 amino acids. V lost 2 bases and J lost 6; bases outside the gene matches: 6. The CDR3 spells CAWSPSGRAAGELFF. The CDR3 bases are TGTGCCTGGAGTCCGAGCGGGAGGGCCGCCGGGGAGCTGTTTTTT.

The chain couples TRBV6-1 to TRBJ1-5; unclear D gene. Trimming pared 3 bases from V and 7 bases from J, leaving 13 bases between. The CDR3 spans 14 residues. The germline CDR1 and CDR2 sequences are MNHNS and SASEGT. This CDR3 is CASSDRRPGQPQHF. Written as DNA, the CDR3 is TGTGCCAGCAGTGACCGCCGACCGGGACAGCCCCAGCATTTT.

This clone was seen a single time. The chain recombines TRBV4-2 with TRBJ2-2; TRBD1 is a possible D gene (6 bases). V shed 1 base and J shed 7 bases, with 16 bases lying between them. CDR1 LGHNA and CDR2 YNFKEQ come from the germline V gene. The CDR3 sequence is 16 residues long. CDR3: CASSQGFTGLHGELFF. The CDR3 coding sequence is TGTGCCAGCAGCCAAGGGTTCACAGGGCTTCACGGGGAGCTGTTTTTT.

The genes are TRBV27 and TRBJ2-3; D is unclear. In germline, CDR1 is MNHEY, CDR2 SMNVEV (reference sequence). Trimming took off 5 bases at V and 0 bases at J, with 9 bases between the two ends. The CDR3 runs to 14 residues. CDR3 residues: CASSTTHSTDTQYF. CDR3 DNA: TGTGCCAGCAGTACCACACATAGCACAGATACGCAGTATTTT.

The chain carries TRBV18 and TRBJ1-1; no definite D call. CDR3 length: 15 residues. Trimming stripped 4 bases from V and 6 bases from J, with 18 bases between. Germline values: CDR1 KGHSH, CDR2 LQKENI. The CDR3 region has the DNA TGTGCCAGCTCACGTCAAAACAAAGGAGGTGCTGAAGCTTTCTTT. Its protein product is CASSRQNKGGAEAFF. The full variable domain, its missing parts supplied by reference TRBV18 and TRBJ1-1, is NAGVMQNPRHLVRRRGQEARLRCSPMKGHSHVYWYRQLPEEGLKFMVYLQKENIIDESGMPKERFSAEFPKEGPSILRIQQVVRGDSAAYFCASSRQNKGGAEAFFGQGTRLTVV.

The V gene is TRBV4-3, the J gene TRBJ2-1; D remains ambiguous. Germline CDR1 reads LGHNA; CDR2 reads YSLEER. Trimming stripped 0 bases from V and 0 bases from J, with 9 bases between. This CDR3 is 16 amino acids long. The CDR3 is CASSQDQRVSYNEQFF. The CDR3 DNA sequence: TGCGCCAGCAGCCAAGATCAACGAGTCTCCTACAATGAGCAGTTCTTC.

The chain employs TRBV9 and TRBJ1-4, with 7 positions matching TRBD1. This CDR3 has 16 amino acids. Trimming took 0 bases from V and 6 from J; bases not matched to a gene: 8. The germline CDR1 and CDR2 sequences are SGDLS and YYNGEE. The chain's CDR3 is CASSVDSDRVYEKLFF. The CDR3, as DNA: TGTGCCAGCAGCGTAGACTCCGACAGGGTTTATGAAAAACTGTTTTTT.

The chain joins TRBV7-9 to TRBJ2-7, with TRBD2 matching 8 bases. V trimming: 5 bases; J trimming: 3 bases; junction bases outside the gene matches: 12. The CDR3 runs to 16 residues. Germline V gene sequence: CDR1 SEHNR, CDR2 FQNEAQ (reference sequence). This chain's CDR3 is CASSPGGTAGLYEQYF. CDR3 DNA sequence: TGTGCCAGCAGCCCGGGGGGGACGGCGGGCCTCTACGAGCAGTACTTC.

This rearrangement joins TRBV27 to TRBJ1-2, with D perhaps TRBD1 (6 bases). From germline, CDR1 is MNHEY and CDR2 SMNVEV (reference sequence). Trimming stripped 5 bases from V and 3 bases from J, with 16 bases between. CDR3 length: 15 amino acids. The CDR3 DNA reads as TGTGCCAGCAGTGCCCAACAGGGTTCGGACTATGGCTACACCTTC. Encoded protein: CASSAQQGSDYGYTF.

CDR3 sequence: CASSFIPGGAGEKLFF. In DNA form, the CDR3 reads TGTGCCAGCAGCTTTATCCCAGGAGGGGCTGGTGAAAAACTGTTTTTT. The chain recombines TRBV7-2 with TRBJ1-4; D is perhaps TRBD1 (5 bases). The germline gives CDR1 SGHTA, CDR2 FQGNSA. The CDR3 loop spans 16 amino acids. The V end lost 3 bases, the J end lost 7 bases, and 18 bases lay between the germline ends.

The chain employs TRBV6-2 or TRBV6-3 and TRBJ2-7; 9 nucleotides line up with TRBD1. Germline CDR1 reads MNHEY; CDR2 reads SVGEGT. This CDR3 spans 16 amino acids. V was clipped by 2 bases and J by 4 bases; unmatched bases: 9. CDR3 bases: TGTGCCAGCAGTTACCAAGGGGACAGGGTTCGTTACGAGCAGTACTTC. This encodes CASSYQGDRVRYEQYF.

V and J are TRBV5-1 and TRBJ1-1; tentative D call: TRBD1 (5 bases). Trimming took off 4 bases at V and 0 bases at J, with 7 bases between the two ends. The CDR3 runs to 13 residues. Per germline, CDR1 SGHRS and CDR2 YFSETQ. The CDR3: CASSPGMNTEAFF. The CDR3 DNA is TGCGCCAGCAGCCCAGGGATGAACACTGAAGCTTTCTTT.

This clone was seen a single time. The chain recombines TRBV6-2 or TRBV6-3 with TRBJ1-1; no definite D call. With 2 bases removed from V and 0 bases from J, the gap between germline ends came to 7 bases. The CDR3 totals 14 residues. The germline gives CDR1 MNHEY, CDR2 SVGEGT. The CDR3 DNA reads as TGTGCCAGCAGTTACACCGAGATGAACACTGAAGCTTTCTTT. Translating it yields CASSYTEMNTEAFF.